A selection of T cell receptor beta chains follows, all from one sample in a study. One entry per CDR3 protein, called by TCRdb with MiXCR from the RT-PCR reads. Found here are more than 600,000 distinct CDR3 sequences, 12% to 15% of them singletons; the top ten hold 3.6%. Sequenced input: memory CD4+ T cells from blood. These receptors all stem from a female donor in good health, serving as a healthy control. The CDR3 runs from the conserved cysteine through the conserved F or W. The D gene is left open where the match is weak. The size entry is marked missing in some rows and otherwise reads once, few, many or a size class.

D gene	V gene	J gene	clone size	CDR3 length	CDR3 protein	CDR3 DNA
.	TRBV20-1	TRBJ1-1	.	10	CRGRDTEAFF	TGCAGAGGGAGGGACACTGAAGCTTTCTTT
.	TRBV11-2	TRBJ2-1	few	17	CASSSKAALSSYNEQFF	TGTGCCAGCAGCTCTAAAGCGGCCCTGAGCTCCTACAATGAGCAGTTCTTC
.	TRBV7-2	TRBJ2-3	many	14	CASSLAGVFNTQYF	TGTGCCAGCAGCTTAGCTGGCGTCTTCAATACGCAGTATTTT
.	TRBV5-1	TRBJ2-7	many	14	CASSLIGKLDEQYF	TGCGCCAGCAGCTTGATTGGGAAGCTGGACGAGCAGTACTTC
.	TRBV27	TRBJ1-1	.	13	CASIRQGNTEAFF	TGTGCCAGCATCAGGCAAGGGAACACTGAAGCTTTCTTT
TRBD1	TRBV6-1	TRBJ2-1	.	16	CASSEVRTGMYNEQFF	TGTGCCAGCAGTGAAGTGAGGACAGGGATGTACAATGAGCAGTTCTTC
.	TRBV2	TRBJ2-3	.	15	CASMVRRGNGDTQYF	TGTGCCAGCATGGTTCGGCGGGGAAATGGAGATACGCAGTATTTT
TRBD2	TRBV28	TRBJ2-5	.	17	CASSRLGTSGTQETQYF	TGTGCCAGCAGTCGCCTCGGGACTAGCGGGACCCAAGAGACCCAGTACTTC
TRBD1	TRBV20-1	TRBJ2-4	.	13	CSATPPTGNFQYF	TGCAGTGCCACTCCCCCGACAGGGAACTTTCAGTACTTC
.	TRBV20-1	TRBJ2-3	many	13	CSARRAGTDTQYF	TGCAGTGCCCGGAGGGCCGGCACAGATACGCAGTATTTT
TRBD1	TRBV6-4	TRBJ1-2	many	14	CASSEGQANYGYTF	TGTGCCAGCAGTGAGGGACAGGCGAACTATGGCTACACCTTC
.	TRBV6-2/TRBV6-3	TRBJ2-5	.	12	CASSSRQETQYF	TGTGCCAGCAGTTCAAGACAAGAGACCCAGTACTTC
.	TRBV28	TRBJ1-5	once	15	CASSSERRGAQPQHF	TGTGCCAGCAGTTCCGAGAGGAGGGGTGCTCAGCCCCAGCATTTT
.	TRBV6-5	TRBJ2-1	.	15	CASSYSGKGGNEQFF	TGTGCCAGCAGTTACTCAGGGAAAGGTGGCAATGAGCAGTTCTTC
TRBD1	TRBV10-3	TRBJ1-1	many	13	CAIRFGTDNEAFF	TGTGCCATCAGGTTTGGGACAGACAATGAAGCTTTCTTT
.	TRBV20-1	TRBJ2-5	.	10	CSPLGETQYF	TGCAGCCCGCTTGGAGAGACCCAGTACTTC
.	TRBV12-3/TRBV12-4	TRBJ2-7	few	14	CASSRAVGAYEQYF	TGTGCCAGCAGTCGGGCCGTCGGAGCCTACGAGCAGTACTTC
TRBD1	TRBV24-1	TRBJ1-2	few	16	CATSGRDSQSIYGYTF	TGTGCCACCAGTGGTAGGGACAGTCAATCCATTTATGGCTACACCTTC
.	TRBV24-1	TRBJ1-2	few	14	CATSDSGLANGYTF	TGTGCCACCAGTGATTCGGGCCTCGCCAATGGCTACACCTTC
.	TRBV15	TRBJ1-1	few	18	CATSSREIGASENTEAFF	TGTGCCACCAGCAGCCGAGAGATAGGGGCTAGTGAGAACACTGAAGCTTTCTTT
.	TRBV27	TRBJ1-2	many	13	CASSSQGNYGYTF	TGTGCCAGCAGTTCCCAGGGGAACTATGGCTACACCTTC
.	TRBV7-9	TRBJ2-1	.	12	CASSYGDNEQFF	TGTGCCAGCAGCTACGGAGACAATGAGCAGTTCTTC